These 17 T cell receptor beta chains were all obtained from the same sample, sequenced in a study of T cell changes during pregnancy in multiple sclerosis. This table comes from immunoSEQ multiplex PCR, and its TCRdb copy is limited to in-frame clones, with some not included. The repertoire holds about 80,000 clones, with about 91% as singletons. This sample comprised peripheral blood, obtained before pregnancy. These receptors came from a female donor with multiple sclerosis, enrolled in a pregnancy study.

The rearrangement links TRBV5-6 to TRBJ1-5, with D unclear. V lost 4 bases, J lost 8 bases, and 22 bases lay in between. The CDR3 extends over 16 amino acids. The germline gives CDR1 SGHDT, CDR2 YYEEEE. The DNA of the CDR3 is TGTGCCAGCAGCCTGGGGAGAGGGTTGAGGGAGGAGCCCCAGCATTTT. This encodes CASSLGRGLREEPQHF.

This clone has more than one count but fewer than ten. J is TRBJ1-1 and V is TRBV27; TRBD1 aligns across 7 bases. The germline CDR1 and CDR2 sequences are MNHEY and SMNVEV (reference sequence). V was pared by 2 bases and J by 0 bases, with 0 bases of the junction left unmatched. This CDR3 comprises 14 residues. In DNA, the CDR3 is TGTGCCAGCAGTTTACAGGGGGTGAACACTGAAGCTTTCTTT. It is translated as CASSLQGVNTEAFF.

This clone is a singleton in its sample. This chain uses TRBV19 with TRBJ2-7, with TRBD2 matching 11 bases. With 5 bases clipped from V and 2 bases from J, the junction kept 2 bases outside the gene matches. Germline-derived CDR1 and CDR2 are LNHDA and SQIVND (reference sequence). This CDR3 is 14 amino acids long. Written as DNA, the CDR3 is TGTGCCAGTAGTCTGGGACTAGCGGCCTACGAGCAGTACTTC. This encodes CASSLGLAAYEQYF. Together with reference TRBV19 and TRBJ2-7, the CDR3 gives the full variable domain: DGGITQSPKYLFRKEGQNVTLSCEQNLNHDAMYWYRQDPGQGLRLIYYSQIVNDFQKGDIAEGYSVSREKKESFPLTVTSAQKNPTAFYLCASSLGLAAYEQYFGPGTRLTVT.

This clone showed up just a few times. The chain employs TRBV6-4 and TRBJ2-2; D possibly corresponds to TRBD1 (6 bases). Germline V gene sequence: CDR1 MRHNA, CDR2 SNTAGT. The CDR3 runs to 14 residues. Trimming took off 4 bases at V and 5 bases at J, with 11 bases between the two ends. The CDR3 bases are TGTGCCAGCAGTGCACAGGGAGAGACCGGGGAGCTGTTTTTT. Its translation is CASSAQGETGELFF.

For the CDR3, the DNA is TGTGCCAGCAGCTTACAGGGGGGCAATCAGCCCCAGCATTTT. Residues: CASSLQGGNQPQHF. The chain joins TRBV5-4 to TRBJ1-5; 8 positions agree with TRBD1. The J segment lost 2 bases and the V segment lost 2 bases, leaving 0 bases of the junction unmatched. CDR1 is SGHNT, CDR2 YYREEE, per germline (reference sequence). The length of the CDR3 is 14 residues. Full variable domain (outside the CDR3, taken from reference TRBV5-4 and TRBJ1-5): ETGVTQSPTHLIKTRGQQVTLRCSSQSGHNTVSWYQQALGQGPQFIFQYYREEENGRGNFPPRFSGLQFPNYSSELNVNALELDDSALYLCASSLQGGNQPQHFGDGTRLSIL.

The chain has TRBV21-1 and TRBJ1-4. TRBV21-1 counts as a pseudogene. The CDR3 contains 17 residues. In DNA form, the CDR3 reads TGTGCCAGCAGCCAGGAGGAGGGGTTTCAGTCTAATGAAAAACTGTTTTTT. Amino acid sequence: CASSQEEGFQSNEKLFF.

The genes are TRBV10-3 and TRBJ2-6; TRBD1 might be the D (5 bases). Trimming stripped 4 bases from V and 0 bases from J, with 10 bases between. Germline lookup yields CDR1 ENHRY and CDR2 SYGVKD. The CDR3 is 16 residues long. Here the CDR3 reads CAISARETSGANVLTF. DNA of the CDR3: TGTGCCATCAGTGCCAGGGAAACCTCTGGGGCCAACGTCCTGACTTTC.

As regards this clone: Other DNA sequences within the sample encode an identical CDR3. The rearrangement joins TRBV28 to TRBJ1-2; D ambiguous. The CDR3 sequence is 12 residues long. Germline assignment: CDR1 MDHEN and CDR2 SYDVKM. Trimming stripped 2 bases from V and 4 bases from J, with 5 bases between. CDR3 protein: CASSLGGYGYTF. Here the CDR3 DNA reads TGTGCCAGCAGTTTAGGCGGCTATGGCTACACCTTC.

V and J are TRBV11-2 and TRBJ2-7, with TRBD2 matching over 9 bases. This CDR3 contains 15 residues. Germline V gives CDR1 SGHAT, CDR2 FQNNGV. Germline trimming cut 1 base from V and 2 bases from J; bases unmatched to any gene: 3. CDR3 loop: CASSLVASGTYEQYF. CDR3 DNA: TGTGCCAGCAGCTTAGTGGCTAGCGGGACCTACGAGCAGTACTTC.

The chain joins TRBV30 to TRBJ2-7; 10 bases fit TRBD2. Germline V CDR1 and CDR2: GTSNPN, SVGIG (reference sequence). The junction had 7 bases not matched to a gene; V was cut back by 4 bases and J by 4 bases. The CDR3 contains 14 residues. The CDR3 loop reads CAWTRAGGPYEQYF. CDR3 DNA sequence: TGTGCCTGGACCCGAGCGGGAGGGCCTTACGAGCAGTACTTC.

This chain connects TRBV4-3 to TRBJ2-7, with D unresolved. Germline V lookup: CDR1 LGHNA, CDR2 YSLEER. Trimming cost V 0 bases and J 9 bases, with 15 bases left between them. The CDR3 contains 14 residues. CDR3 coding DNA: TGCGCCAGCAGCCAAGATCCCCTTTTGCCGGGGCAGTACTTC. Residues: CASSQDPLLPGQYF.

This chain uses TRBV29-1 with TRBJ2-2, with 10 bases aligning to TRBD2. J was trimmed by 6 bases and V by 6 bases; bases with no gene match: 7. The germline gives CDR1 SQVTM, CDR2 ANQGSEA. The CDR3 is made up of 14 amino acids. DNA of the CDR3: TGCAGCGTCCGAGCGGGAGGGCCCTCCGGGGAGCTGTTTTTT. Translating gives CSVRAGGPSGELFF.

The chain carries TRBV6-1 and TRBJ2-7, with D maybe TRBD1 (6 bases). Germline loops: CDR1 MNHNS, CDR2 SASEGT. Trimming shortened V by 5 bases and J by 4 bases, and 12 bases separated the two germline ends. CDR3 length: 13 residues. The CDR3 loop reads CASSLQGMYEQYF. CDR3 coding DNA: TGTGCCAGCAGTTTACAGGGAATGTACGAGCAGTACTTC.

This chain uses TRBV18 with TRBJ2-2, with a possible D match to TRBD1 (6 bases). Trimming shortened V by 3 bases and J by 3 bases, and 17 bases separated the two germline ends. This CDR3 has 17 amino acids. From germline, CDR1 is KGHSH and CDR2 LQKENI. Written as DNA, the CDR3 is TGTGCCAGCTCACCTAACCACGGGACAAGGTACACCGGGGAGCTGTTTTTT. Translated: CASSPNHGTRYTGELFF.

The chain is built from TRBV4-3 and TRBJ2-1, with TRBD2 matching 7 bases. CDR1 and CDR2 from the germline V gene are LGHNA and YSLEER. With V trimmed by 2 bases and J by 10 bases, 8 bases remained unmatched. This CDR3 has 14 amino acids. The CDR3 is CASSQLTSAGEQFF. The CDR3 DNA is TGCGCCAGCAGCCAACTAACTAGCGCAGGAGAGCAGTTCTTC.

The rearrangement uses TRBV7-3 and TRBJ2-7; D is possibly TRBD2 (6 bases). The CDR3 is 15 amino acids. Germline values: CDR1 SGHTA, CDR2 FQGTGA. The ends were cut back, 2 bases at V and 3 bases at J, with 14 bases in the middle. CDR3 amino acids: CASSLAGGTVYEQYF. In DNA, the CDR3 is TGTGCCAGCAGCTTAGCTGGCGGGACCGTCTACGAGCAGTACTTC.

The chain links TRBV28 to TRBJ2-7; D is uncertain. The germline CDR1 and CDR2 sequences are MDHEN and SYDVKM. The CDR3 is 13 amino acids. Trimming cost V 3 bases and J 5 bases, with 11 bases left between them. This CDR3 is CASSFSWANEQYF. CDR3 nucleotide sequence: TGTGCCAGCAGTTTTTCGTGGGCCAACGAGCAGTACTTC.